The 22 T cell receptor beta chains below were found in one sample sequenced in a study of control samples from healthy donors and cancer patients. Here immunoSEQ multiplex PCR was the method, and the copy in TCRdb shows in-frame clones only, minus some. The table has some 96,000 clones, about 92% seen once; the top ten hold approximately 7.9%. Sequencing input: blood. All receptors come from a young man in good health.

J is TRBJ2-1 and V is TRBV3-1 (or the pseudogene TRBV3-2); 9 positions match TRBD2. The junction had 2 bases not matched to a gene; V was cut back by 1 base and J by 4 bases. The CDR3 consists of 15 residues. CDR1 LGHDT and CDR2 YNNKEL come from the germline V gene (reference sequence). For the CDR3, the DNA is TGTGCCAGCAGCCAAGGACTAGCGGCTTACAATGAGCAGTTCTTC. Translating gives CASSQGLAAYNEQFF.

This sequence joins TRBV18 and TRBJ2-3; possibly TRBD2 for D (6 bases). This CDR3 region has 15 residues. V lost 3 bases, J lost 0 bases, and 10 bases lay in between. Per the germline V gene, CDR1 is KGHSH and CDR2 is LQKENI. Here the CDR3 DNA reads TGTGCCAGCTCACCTCCGCGGGGTAGCACAGATACGCAGTATTTT. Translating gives CASSPPRGSTDTQYF.

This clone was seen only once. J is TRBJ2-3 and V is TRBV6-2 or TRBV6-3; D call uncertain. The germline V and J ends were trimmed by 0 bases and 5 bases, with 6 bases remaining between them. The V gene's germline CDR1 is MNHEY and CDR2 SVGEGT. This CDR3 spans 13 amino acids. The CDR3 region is CASSYSTGDTQYF. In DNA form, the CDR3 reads TGTGCCAGCAGTTACTCGACGGGAGATACGCAGTATTTT.

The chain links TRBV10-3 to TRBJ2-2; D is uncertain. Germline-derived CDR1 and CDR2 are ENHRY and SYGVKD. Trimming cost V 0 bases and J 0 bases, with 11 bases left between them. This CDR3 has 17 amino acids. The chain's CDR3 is CAISESRELANTGELFF. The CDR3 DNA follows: TGTGCCATCAGTGAGTCCCGTGAACTGGCGAACACCGGGGAGCTGTTTTTT.

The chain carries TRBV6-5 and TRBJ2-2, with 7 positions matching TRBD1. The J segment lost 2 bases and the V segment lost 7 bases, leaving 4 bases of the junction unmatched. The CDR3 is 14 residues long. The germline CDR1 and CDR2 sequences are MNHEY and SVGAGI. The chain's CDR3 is CASNRDRNTGELFF. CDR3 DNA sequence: TGTGCCAGCAATCGGGACAGAAACACCGGGGAGCTGTTTTTT.

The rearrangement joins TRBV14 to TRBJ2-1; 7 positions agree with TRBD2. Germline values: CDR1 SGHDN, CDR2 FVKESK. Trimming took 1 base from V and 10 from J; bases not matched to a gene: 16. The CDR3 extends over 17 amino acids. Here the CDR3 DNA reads TGTGCCAGCAGCCAAGGGACGCTGGGGGGGAGGGCCAGGGAGCAGTTCTTC. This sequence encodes CASSQGTLGGRAREQFF.

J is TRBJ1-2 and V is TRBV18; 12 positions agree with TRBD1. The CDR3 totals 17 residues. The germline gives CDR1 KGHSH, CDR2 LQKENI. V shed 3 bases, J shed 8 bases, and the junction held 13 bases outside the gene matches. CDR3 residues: CASSPAGTGGPVGGYTF. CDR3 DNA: TGTGCCAGCTCACCTGCCGGGACAGGGGGCCCCGTAGGCGGCTACACCTTC.

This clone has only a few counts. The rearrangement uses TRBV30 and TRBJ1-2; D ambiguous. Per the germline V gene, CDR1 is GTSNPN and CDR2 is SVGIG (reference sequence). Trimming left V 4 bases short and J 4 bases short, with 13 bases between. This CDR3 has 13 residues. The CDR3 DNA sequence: TGTGCCTGGACCGCTCTCGGAGGCTATGGCTACACCTTC. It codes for CAWTALGGYGYTF.

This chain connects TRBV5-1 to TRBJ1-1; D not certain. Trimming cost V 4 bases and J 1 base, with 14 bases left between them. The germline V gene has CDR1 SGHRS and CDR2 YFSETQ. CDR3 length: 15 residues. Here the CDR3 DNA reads TGCGCCAGCAGCCCAACAAGGACCGGGAACACTGAAGCTTTCTTT. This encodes CASSPTRTGNTEAFF.

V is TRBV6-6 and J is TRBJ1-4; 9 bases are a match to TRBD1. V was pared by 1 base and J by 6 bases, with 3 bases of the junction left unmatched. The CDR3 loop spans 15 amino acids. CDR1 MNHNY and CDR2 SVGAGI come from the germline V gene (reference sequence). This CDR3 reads CASSYLQGADEKLFF. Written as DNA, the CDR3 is TGTGCCAGCAGTTACTTACAGGGGGCGGATGAAAAACTGTTTTTT.

CDR3 coding DNA: TGTGCCAGCAGCTTAGTTGGGACTTCCTACGAGCAGTACTTC. Protein product: CASSLVGTSYEQYF. V and J are TRBV11-3 and TRBJ2-7, with a possible D match to TRBD2 (6 bases). The length of the CDR3 is 14 residues. CDR1 SGHNT and CDR2 YENEEA come from the germline V gene. V was clipped by 1 base and J by 1 base, with 8 bases between them.

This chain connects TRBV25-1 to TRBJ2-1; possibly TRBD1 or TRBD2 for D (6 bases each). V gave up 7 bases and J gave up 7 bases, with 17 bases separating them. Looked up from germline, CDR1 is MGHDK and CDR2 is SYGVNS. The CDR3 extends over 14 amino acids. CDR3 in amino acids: CASTGPGAQNEQFF. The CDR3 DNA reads TGTGCCAGCACCGGGCCGGGGGCGCAAAATGAGCAGTTCTTC.

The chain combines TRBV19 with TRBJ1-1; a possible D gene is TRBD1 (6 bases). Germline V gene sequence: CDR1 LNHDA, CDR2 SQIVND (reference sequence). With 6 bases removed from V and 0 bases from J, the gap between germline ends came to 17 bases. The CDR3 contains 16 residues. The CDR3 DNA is TGTGCCAGTAGCTCCCTTCTACAGGGCCTGAACACTGAAGCTTTCTTT. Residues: CASSSLLQGLNTEAFF.

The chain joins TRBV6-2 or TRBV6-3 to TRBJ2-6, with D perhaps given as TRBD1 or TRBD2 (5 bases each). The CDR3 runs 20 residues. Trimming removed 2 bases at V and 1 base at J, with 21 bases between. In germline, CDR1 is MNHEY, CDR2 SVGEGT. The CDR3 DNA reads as TGTGCCAGCAGTTACGATATCGGGGCAGAGGGCCGGTCTGGGGCCAACGTCCTGACTTTC. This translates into CASSYDIGAEGRSGANVLTF.

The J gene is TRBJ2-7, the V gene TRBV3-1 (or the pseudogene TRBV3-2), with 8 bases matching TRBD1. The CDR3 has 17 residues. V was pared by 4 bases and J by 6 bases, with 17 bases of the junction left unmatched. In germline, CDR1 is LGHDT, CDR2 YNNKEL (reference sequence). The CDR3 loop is CASSRPGTGIGLAEQYF. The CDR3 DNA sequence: TGTGCCAGCAGCCGCCCCGGGACAGGTATAGGATTGGCCGAGCAGTACTTC.

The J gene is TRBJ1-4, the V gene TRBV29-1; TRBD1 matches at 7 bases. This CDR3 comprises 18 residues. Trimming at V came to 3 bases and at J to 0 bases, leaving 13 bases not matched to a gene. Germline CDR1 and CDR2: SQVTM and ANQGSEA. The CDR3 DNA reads TGCAGCGTTGAGCTCACCGGAGGCAGGGGGACAACTAATGAAAAACTGTTTTTT. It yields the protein CSVELTGGRGTTNEKLFF.

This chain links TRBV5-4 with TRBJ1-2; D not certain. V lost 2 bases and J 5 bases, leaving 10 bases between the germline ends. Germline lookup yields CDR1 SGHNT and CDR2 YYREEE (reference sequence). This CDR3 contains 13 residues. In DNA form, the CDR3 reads TGTGCCAGCAGCTTCTTCGGGGAGTATGGCTACACCTTC. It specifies CASSFFGEYGYTF.

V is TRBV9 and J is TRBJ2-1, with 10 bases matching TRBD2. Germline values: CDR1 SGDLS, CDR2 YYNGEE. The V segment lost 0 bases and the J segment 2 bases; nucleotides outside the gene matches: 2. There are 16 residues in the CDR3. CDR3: CASSVVAGGPYNEQFF. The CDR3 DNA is TGTGCCAGCAGCGTAGTAGCGGGAGGCCCCTACAATGAGCAGTTCTTC.

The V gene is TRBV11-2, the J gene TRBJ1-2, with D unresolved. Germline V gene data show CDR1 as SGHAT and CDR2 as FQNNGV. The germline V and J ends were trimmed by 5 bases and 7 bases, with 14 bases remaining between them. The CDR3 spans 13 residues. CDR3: CASSPGSRGGYTF. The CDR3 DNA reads TGTGCCAGCAGCCCCGGGTCCCGAGGTGGCTACACCTTC.

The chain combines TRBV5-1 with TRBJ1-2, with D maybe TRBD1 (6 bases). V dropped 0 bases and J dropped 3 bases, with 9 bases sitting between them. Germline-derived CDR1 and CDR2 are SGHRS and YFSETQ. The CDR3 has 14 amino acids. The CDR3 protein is CASSLEAGDYGYTF. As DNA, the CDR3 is TGCGCCAGCAGCTTGGAGGCAGGGGACTATGGCTACACCTTC.

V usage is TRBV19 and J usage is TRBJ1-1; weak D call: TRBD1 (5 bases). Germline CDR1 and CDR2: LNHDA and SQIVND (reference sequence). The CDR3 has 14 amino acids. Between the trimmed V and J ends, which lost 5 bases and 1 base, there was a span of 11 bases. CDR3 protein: CASSSPDRNTEAFF. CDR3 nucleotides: TGTGCCAGTAGTTCCCCTGACAGGAACACTGAAGCTTTCTTT.

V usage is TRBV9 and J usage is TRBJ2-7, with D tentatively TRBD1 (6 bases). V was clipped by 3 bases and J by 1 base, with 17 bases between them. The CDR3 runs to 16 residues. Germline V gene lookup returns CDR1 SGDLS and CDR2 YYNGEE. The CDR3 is CASSAQKGEGSYEQYF. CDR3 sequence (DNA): TGTGCCAGCAGCGCCCAGAAGGGGGAAGGATCCTACGAGCAGTACTTC.